Listed below are T cell receptor beta chains from one sample, sequenced in a study of cytomegalovirus exposure and HLA in healthy donors. The method was immunoSEQ multiplex PCR; TCRdb's version includes in-frame clones alone and lacks a portion of them. Here the sample spans about 160,000 clones, around 77% being singletons. Specimen: PBMCs. These receptors were obtained from a woman aged 30 to 39 in good health and CMV-seronegative. Each CDR3 is given with its conserved first and last residue. Fields, in order: J gene, CDR3 length, D gene, clone size, V gene, CDR3 protein, CDR3 DNA. A D gene is named only where the DNA matches it firmly. The size field is filled for only some rows; it gives once, few, many or a size class.

TRBJ2-4	13	-	-	TRBV27	CASSLSGKNIQYF	TGTGCCAGCAGTTTGTCCGGGAAAAACATTCAGTACTTC
TRBJ2-2	17	TRBD1	-	TRBV4-1	CASSQEAGTGNTGELFF	TGCGCCAGCAGCCAAGAGGCCGGGACAGGGAACACCGGGGAGCTGTTTTTT
TRBJ1-1	17	-	-	TRBV15	CATSRDRDPGGNTEAFF	TGTGCCACCAGCAGAGATCGGGATCCCGGCGGGAACACTGAAGCTTTCTTT
TRBJ1-1	15	TRBD1	-	TRBV28	CASSRRQGWDTEAFF	TGTGCCAGCAGTCGACGACAGGGGTGGGACACTGAAGCTTTCTTT
TRBJ1-1	13	-	-	TRBV14	CASSNTKNTEAFF	TGTGCCAGCAGCAATACAAAGAACACTGAAGCTTTCTTT
TRBJ2-3	18	TRBD2	-	TRBV7-9	CSSSLAISSGVSTDTQYF	TGTTCCAGCAGCTTAGCCATATCTAGCGGGGTAAGCACAGATACGCAGTATTTT
TRBJ2-7	15	-	few	TRBV11-2	CASSLLRQRTYEQYF	TGTGCCAGCAGCTTACTTAGACAGAGGACCTACGAGCAGTACTTC
TRBJ2-5	15	-	-	TRBV5-8	CASSLGQGMIETQYF	TGTGCCAGCAGCTTGGGGCAGGGGATGATCGAGACCCAGTACTTC
TRBJ1-5	15	TRBD1	-	TRBV18	CASSLGTGDNQPQHF	TGTGCCAGCTCCCTAGGGACAGGGGATAATCAGCCCCAGCATTTT
TRBJ1-6	14	TRBD1	-	TRBV2	CASRADRGDSPLHF	TGTGCCAGCAGGGCAGACAGGGGTGACTCACCCCTCCACTTT
TRBJ2-5	14	-	-	TRBV5-4	CASSYGTPQETQYF	TGTGCCAGCAGCTACGGGACACCCCAAGAGACCCAGTACTTC
TRBJ1-2	15	TRBD1	once	TRBV2	CASSEGTGGIYGYTF	TGTGCCAGCAGTGAAGGGACAGGGGGCATCTATGGCTACACCTTC
TRBJ2-3	19	TRBD2	few	TRBV4-3	CASSQDRVGGAGAADTQYF	TGCGCCAGCAGCCAAGATCGGGTCGGGGGGGCAGGGGCCGCAGATACGCAGTATTTT
TRBJ2-5	14	TRBD1	few	TRBV5-4	CASSSGTGQETQYF	TGTGCCAGCAGCTCAGGGACAGGGCAAGAGACCCAGTACTTC
TRBJ2-1	15	TRBD2	once	TRBV6-1	CASSLAGGPENEQFF	TGTGCCAGCAGCTTAGCGGGAGGGCCGGAAAATGAGCAGTTCTTC
TRBJ2-2	16	TRBD1	-	TRBV2	CASRLDRGSYTGELFF	TGTGCCAGCAGATTAGACAGGGGGAGTTACACCGGGGAGCTGTTTTTT
TRBJ2-6	15	-	few	TRBV9	CASSVVSSGANVLTF	TGTGCCAGCAGCGTAGTGAGCTCTGGGGCCAACGTCCTGACTTTC
TRBJ1-6	15	TRBD1	-	TRBV11-2	CASSPGQHYNSPLHF	TGTGCCAGCAGCCCGGGACAGCACTATAATTCACCCCTCCACTTT
TRBJ1-6	16	-	-	TRBV7-2	CASTKQGSSDNSPLHF	TGTGCCAGCACCAAACAGGGATCGAGCGATAATTCACCCCTCCACTTT
TRBJ2-7	16	TRBD2	few	TRBV4-2	CASSQDLGGGGYEQYF	TGTGCCAGCAGCCAAGATCTGGGGGGGGGTGGCTACGAGCAGTACTTC
TRBJ1-5	14	-	-	TRBV7-2	CAGSLESGDGAQHF	TGTGCCGGCAGCTTAGAGTCGGGGGATGGGGCCCAGCATTTT
TRBJ2-7	14	TRBD1	once	TRBV13	CASSFRQGAYEQYF	TGTGCCAGCAGCTTTCGTCAGGGGGCCTACGAGCAGTACTTC
TRBJ2-5	13	-	-	TRBV7-2	CASSPGSRATQYF	TGTGCCAGCAGCCCAGGAAGTCGTGCGACCCAGTACTTC
TRBJ1-2	14	-	once	TRBV5-4	CASSQGWGGYGYPF	TGTGCCAGCAGCCAAGGGTGGGGGGGCTATGGCTACCCCTTC
TRBJ1-1	14	-	-	TRBV7-2	CASSLISRATEAFF	TGTGCCAGCAGCTTAATTTCCAGGGCGACTGAAGCTTTCTTT
TRBJ1-1	14	-	-	TRBV5-5	CASSFTGSNTEAFF	TGTGCCAGCAGCTTTACAGGGAGTAACACTGAAGCTTTCTTT
TRBJ1-5	15	-	-	TRBV25-1	CASSEVGGPYQPQHF	TGTGCCAGCAGTGAAGTGGGGGGGCCCTATCAGCCCCAGCATTTT
TRBJ2-1	12	-	-	TRBV30	CAWSVDNNEQFF	TGTGCCTGGAGTGTGGACAATAATGAGCAGTTCTTC
TRBJ1-2	15	TRBD1	-	TRBV5-1	CASSLGTGVGYGYTF	TGCGCCAGCAGCTTGGGGACAGGGGTAGGCTATGGCTACACCTTC
TRBJ2-7	15	-	once	TRBV18	CASSPVASGQDEQYF	TGTGCCAGCTCACCAGTCGCGAGCGGCCAAGACGAGCAGTACTTC
TRBJ1-1	15	-	few	TRBV27	CASTKTGFRNTEAFF	TGTGCCAGCACCAAGACAGGCTTTAGGAACACTGAAGCTTTCTTT
TRBJ2-4	17	-	-	TRBV5-1	CASSPSTIAIVKDIQYF	TGCGCCAGCAGCCCATCCACTATTGCGATCGTCAAGGACATTCAGTACTTC
TRBJ2-7	15	TRBD1	-	TRBV5-1	CASSLAEDRAYEQYF	TGCGCCAGCAGCTTGGCCGAGGACAGGGCCTACGAGCAGTACTTC
TRBJ2-7	16	-	-	TRBV4-1	CASSQEFGQGSYEQYF	TGCGCCAGCAGCCAAGAGTTTGGCCAGGGAAGCTACGAGCAGTACTTC
TRBJ2-2	14	-	-	TRBV6-1	CASSGDTDTGELFF	TGTGCCAGCAGTGGAGACACAGACACCGGGGAGCTGTTTTTT
TRBJ2-7	15	TRBD2	-	TRBV5-6	CASSLVPSGTYEQYF	TGTGCCAGCAGCTTGGTGCCTAGCGGCACCTACGAGCAGTACTTC
TRBJ2-3	15	TRBD2	-	TRBV25-1	CASRRSGGTTDTQYF	TGTGCCAGTCGAAGGAGCGGGGGGACCACAGATACGCAGTATTTT
TRBJ1-2	15	-	few	TRBV5-1	CASSLDGQFNYGYTF	TGCGCCAGCAGCCTAGACGGACAGTTTAACTATGGCTACACCTTC
TRBJ1-3	15	TRBD1	-	TRBV5-4	CASSRDRGTGNTIYF	TGTGCCAGCAGCCGCGACAGGGGAACTGGAAACACCATATATTTT
TRBJ2-7	16	TRBD1	few	TRBV9	CASSPRPGQGLYEQYF	TGTGCCAGCAGTCCTAGACCGGGACAGGGCCTCTACGAGCAGTACTTC
TRBJ2-3	18	-	-	TRBV7-2	CASSLVGSKGGRTDTQYF	TGTGCCAGCAGCTTAGTGGGTTCGAAGGGCGGGCGCACAGATACGCAGTATTTT
TRBJ2-3	16	-	-	TRBV27	CASSFRESTRTDTQYF	TGTGCCAGCAGTTTTCGGGAATCTACTCGCACAGATACGCAGTATTTT
TRBJ1-3	16	-	-	TRBV4-2	CASSQDERGSGNTIYF	TGTGCCAGCAGCCAAGATGAGCGGGGTTCTGGAAACACCATATATTTT
TRBJ2-7	13	-	-	TRBV27	CASSFKVAREQYF	TGTGCCAGCAGTTTTAAAGTGGCACGCGAGCAGTACTTC
TRBJ1-2	16	TRBD1	once	TRBV9	CASSGEGTGVAYGYTF	TGTGCCAGCAGCGGAGAGGGGACAGGGGTTGCCTATGGCTACACCTTC
TRBJ1-2	17	-	-	TRBV14	CASSQLVGRPTNYGYTF	TGTGCCAGCAGCCAACTTGTTGGCAGGCCAACTAACTATGGCTACACCTTC
TRBJ1-1	14	-	-	TRBV5-1	CASSLMSMNTEAFF	TGCGCCAGCAGCTTAATGAGTATGAACACTGAAGCTTTCTTT
TRBJ2-3	16	-	-	TRBV4-1	CASSQGGDGGTDTQYF	TGCGCCAGCAGCCAGGGAGGAGACGGCGGCACAGATACGCAGTATTTT
TRBJ1-5	14	-	-	TRBV6-1	CASCRSGGNQPQHF	TGTGCCAGCTGCAGATCGGGGGGCAATCAGCCCCAGCATTTT